These 2 T cell receptor beta chains were sequenced from one sample in a study of spatial heterogeneity in lung cancer. Specified time point: sample taken at primary tumor resection. TCRdb called the 5' RACE reads again in MiXCR, with one record for every CDR3 protein. The data hold about 38,000 distinct CDR3 sequences, with roughly 8% observed a single time. The material was PBMCs, obtained at surgery. The receptors were gathered from a male donor with early-stage non-small cell lung cancer.

This clonotype has ten or more counts. The chain uses TRBV11-2 and TRBJ2-3; D uncertain. Germline assignment: CDR1 SGHAT and CDR2 FQNNGV. V dropped 7 bases and J dropped 8 bases, with 10 bases sitting between them. The CDR3 is made up of 11 amino acids. As DNA, the CDR3 is TGTGCCAGCATGATCTCTAGTACGCAGTATTTT. Amino acids: CASMISSTQYF.

This clonotype has a count of ten or more. This sequence joins TRBV24-1 and TRBJ2-1; TRBD1 is a possible D gene (5 bases). With 3 bases removed from V and 6 bases from J, the gap between germline ends came to 17 bases. Germline-derived CDR1 and CDR2 are KGHDR and SFDVKD. The length of the CDR3 is 16 residues. In DNA, the CDR3 is TGTGCCACCAGTGATCCAAGGACACTCTTCGGCAATGAGCAGTTCTTC. It translates to CATSDPRTLFGNEQFF.